This T cell receptor (beta chain) came from a study of technical replicates of blood from a few donors. Sequencing used immunoSEQ multiplex PCR; TCRdb keeps in-frame clones, though not all of them. The sample shows tens of thousands of clones, 94% of them seen only once. Losses at the gene ends were 0 bases for V and 3 bases for J; bases not matched to a gene: 14. CDR1 SGHAT and CDR2 FQNNGV come from the germline V gene. The CDR3 runs 19 residues. This chain connects TRBV11-2 to TRBJ2-1, with TRBD1 identical over 7 bases. Sequences were obtained from T cells isolated from PBMCs. This sequence was found in a human donor in good health. The CDR3 loop is CASSLDMRGRGLSYNEQFF. In DNA, the CDR3 is TGTGCCAGCAGCTTAGATATGAGGGGAAGGGGGCTAAGCTACAATGAGCAGTTCTTC.